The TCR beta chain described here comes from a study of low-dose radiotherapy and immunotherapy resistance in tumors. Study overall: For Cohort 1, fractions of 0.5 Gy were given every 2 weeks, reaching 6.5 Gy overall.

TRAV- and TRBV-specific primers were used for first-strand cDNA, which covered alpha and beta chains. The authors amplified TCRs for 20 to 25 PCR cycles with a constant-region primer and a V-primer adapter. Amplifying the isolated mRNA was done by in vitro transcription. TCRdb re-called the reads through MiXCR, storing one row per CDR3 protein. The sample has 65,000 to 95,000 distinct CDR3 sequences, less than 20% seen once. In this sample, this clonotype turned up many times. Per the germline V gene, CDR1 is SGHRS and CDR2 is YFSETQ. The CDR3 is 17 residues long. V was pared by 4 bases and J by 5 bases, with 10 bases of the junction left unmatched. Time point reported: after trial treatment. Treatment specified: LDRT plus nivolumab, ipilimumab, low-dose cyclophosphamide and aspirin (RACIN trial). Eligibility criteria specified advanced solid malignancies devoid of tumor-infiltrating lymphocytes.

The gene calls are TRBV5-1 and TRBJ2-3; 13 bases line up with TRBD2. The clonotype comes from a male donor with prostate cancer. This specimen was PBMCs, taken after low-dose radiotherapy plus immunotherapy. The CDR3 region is CASSDGLAGVVQDTQYF. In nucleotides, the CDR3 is TGCGCCAGCAGCGACGGACTAGCGGGAGTCGTTCAAGATACGCAGTATTTT.